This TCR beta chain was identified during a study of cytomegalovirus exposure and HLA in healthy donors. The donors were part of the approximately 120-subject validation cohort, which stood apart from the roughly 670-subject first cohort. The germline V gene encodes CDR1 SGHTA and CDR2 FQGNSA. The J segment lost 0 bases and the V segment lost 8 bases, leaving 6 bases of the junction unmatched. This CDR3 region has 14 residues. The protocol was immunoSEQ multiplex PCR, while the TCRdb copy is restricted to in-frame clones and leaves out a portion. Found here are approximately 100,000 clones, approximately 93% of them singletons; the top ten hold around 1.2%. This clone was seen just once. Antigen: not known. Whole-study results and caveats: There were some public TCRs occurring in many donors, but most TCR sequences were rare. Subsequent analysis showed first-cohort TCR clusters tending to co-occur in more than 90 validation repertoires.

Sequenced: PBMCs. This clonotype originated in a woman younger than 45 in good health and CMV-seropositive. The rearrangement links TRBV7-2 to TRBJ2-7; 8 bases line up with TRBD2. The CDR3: CASGGRMYSYEQYF. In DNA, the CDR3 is TGTGCCAGCGGCGGGAGGATGTACTCCTACGAGCAGTACTTC. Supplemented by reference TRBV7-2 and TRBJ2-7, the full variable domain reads GAGVSQSPSNKVTEKGKDVELRCDPISGHTALYWYRQSLGQGLEFLIYFQGNSAPDKSGLPSDRFSAERTGGSVSTLTIQRTQQEDSAVYLCASGGRMYSYEQYFGPGTRLTVT.